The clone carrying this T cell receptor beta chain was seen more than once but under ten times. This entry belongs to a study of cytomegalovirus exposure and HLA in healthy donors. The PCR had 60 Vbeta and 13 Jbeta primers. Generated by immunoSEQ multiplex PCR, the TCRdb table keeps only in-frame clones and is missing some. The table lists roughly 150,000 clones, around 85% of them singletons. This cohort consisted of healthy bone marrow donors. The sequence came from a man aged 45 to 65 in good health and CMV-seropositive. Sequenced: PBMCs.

The chain's CDR3 is CASSELAEETQYF. The CDR3 nucleotides read TGTGCCAGCAGCGAACTAGCGGAAGAGACCCAGTACTTC. This chain uses TRBV9 with TRBJ2-5; TRBD2 matches at 8 bases. Looked up from germline, CDR1 is SGDLS and CDR2 is YYNGEE. V shed 3 bases and J 3 bases; nucleotides not matched to a gene: 1. There are 13 residues in the CDR3.